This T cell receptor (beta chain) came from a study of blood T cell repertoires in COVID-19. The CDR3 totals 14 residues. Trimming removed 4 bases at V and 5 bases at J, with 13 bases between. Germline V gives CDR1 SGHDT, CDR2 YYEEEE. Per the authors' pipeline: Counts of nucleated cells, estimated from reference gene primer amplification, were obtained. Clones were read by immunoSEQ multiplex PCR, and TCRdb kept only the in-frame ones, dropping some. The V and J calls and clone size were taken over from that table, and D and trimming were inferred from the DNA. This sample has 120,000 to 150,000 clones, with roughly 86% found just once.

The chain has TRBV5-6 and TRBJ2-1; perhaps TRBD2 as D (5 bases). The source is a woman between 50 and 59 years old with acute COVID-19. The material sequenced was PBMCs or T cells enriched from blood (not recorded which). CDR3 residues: CASSHYGSNNEQFF. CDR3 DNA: TGTGCCAGCAGCCACTATGGGAGTAACAATGAGCAGTTCTTC.